Detailed here is one T cell receptor (beta chain). Original analysis: Amplification of reference gene primers was used by the study to estimate nucleated cell counts. Using immunoSEQ multiplex PCR, the repertoire was profiled, and TCRdb retains in-frame clones only, with some absent. V, J and clone size are taken as reported in that table, and D and trimming were inferred from the DNA itself. The data hold about 150,000 clones, with about four fifths observed a single time. The data were taken from a study of blood T cell repertoires in COVID-19. Study-level background: From the United States, Italy and Spain came samples of acute and convalescent COVID-19. The analysed material was cDNA or gDNA that came from T cells, B-cell-depleted T cells, or PBMCs.

Trimming cost V 0 bases and J 1 base, with 6 bases left between them. The germline CDR1 and CDR2 sequences are ENHRY and SYGVKD. This CDR3 region has 14 residues. The clonotype was recovered from a human donor with acute or convalescent COVID-19. The donor label of this sample is uncertain. Sequenced input: peripheral blood. The chain combines TRBV10-3 with TRBJ1-1; D is uncertain. The DNA of the CDR3 is TGTGCCATCAGTGAGTCGGGCAAGAACACTGAAGCTTTCTTT. Translation: CAISESGKNTEAFF.